A single sample is the source of the 22 T cell receptor beta chains below, sequenced in a study of blood T cell repertoires in COVID-19. Profiling relied on immunoSEQ multiplex PCR, and the TCRdb table lists in-frame clones only, not all of them. The sample yields 250,000 or so clones, 65% to 90% seen once. Input material: PBMCs or T cells enriched from blood (not recorded which). The origin of the receptors is a man between 40 and 49 years old who had recovered from COVID-19.

The genes are TRBV27 and TRBJ2-7; 11 nucleotides match TRBD1. Germline trimming cut 3 bases from V and 6 bases from J; bases unmatched to any gene: 4. Germline V CDR1 and CDR2: MNHEY, SMNVEV (reference sequence). The CDR3 is made up of 14 amino acids. This chain's CDR3 is CASSLDRGLGEQYF. The CDR3 DNA is TGTGCCAGCAGTTTGGACAGGGGGCTCGGCGAGCAGTACTTC.

The chain employs TRBV7-6 and TRBJ1-1, with D hard to call. The V and J ends lost 9 bases and 6 bases respectively, with 17 bases between them. The CDR3 extends over 13 amino acids. From germline, CDR1 is SGHVS and CDR2 FNYEAQ. In DNA, the CDR3 is TGTGCCAGTGCGGGAAGTGCATGGTCTGAAGCTTTCTTT. Its protein is CASAGSAWSEAFF.

The chain joins TRBV28 to TRBJ1-6; 7 nucleotides agree with TRBD1. The CDR3 runs to 15 residues. Trimming took 11 bases from V and 6 from J; bases not matched to a gene: 13. CDR1 is MDHEN, CDR2 SYDVKM, per germline. The CDR3 reads CAGTQGPGLNSPLHF. In nucleotides, the CDR3 is TGTGCCGGGACACAGGGGCCCGGGCTTAATTCACCCCTCCACTTT.

V is TRBV7-9 and J is TRBJ1-6, with 7 nucleotides matching TRBD1. V was clipped by 10 bases and J by 13 bases; unmatched bases: 4. The germline V gene encodes CDR1 SEHNR and CDR2 FQNEAQ (reference sequence). The CDR3 has 10 residues. CDR3 in amino acids: CATVRGPLHF. CDR3 DNA sequence: TGTGCCACCGTCAGGGGGCCCCTCCACTTT.

The chain links TRBV19 to TRBJ1-5; a possible D gene is TRBD1 (5 bases). There are 18 residues in the CDR3. Germline CDR1 reads LNHDA; CDR2 reads SQIVND (reference sequence). Between the trimmed V and J ends, which lost 1 base and 2 bases, there was a span of 18 bases. In DNA, the CDR3 is TGTGCCAGTAGTATAGGGATGTTTGGGCGGGGGGGCAATCAGCCCCAGCATTTT. Protein product: CASSIGMFGRGGNQPQHF.

V is TRBV4-2 and J is TRBJ2-7; D is unclear. Germline assignment: CDR1 LGHNA and CDR2 YNFKEQ. The germline V and J ends were trimmed by 1 base and 3 bases, with 4 bases remaining between them. The CDR3 is 12 residues long. CDR3 coding DNA: TGTGCCAGCAGCCAAGCAGGCTACGAGCAGTACTTC. Translation: CASSQAGYEQYF.

The rearrangement joins TRBV10-1 to TRBJ1-4; D possibly corresponds to TRBD1 (5 bases). CDR3 length: 13 residues. Per germline, CDR1 WNHNN and CDR2 SYGVQD (reference sequence). Deletions cut 6 bases from V and 10 bases from J, with 15 bases between. The CDR3 region has the DNA TGCGCCAGCAGCTCCCAGGACGGGGGAAAACTGTTTTTT. Translation: CASSSQDGGKLFF.

The V call is TRBV3-1 (or the pseudogene TRBV3-2), the J call TRBJ2-3; no clear D. CDR3 length: 14 amino acids. The germline V gene has CDR1 LGHDT and CDR2 YNNKEL (reference sequence). Between the trimmed V and J ends, which lost 4 bases and 0 bases, there was a span of 8 bases. CDR3 loop: CASSPGTSTDTQYF. CDR3 coding DNA: TGTGCCAGCAGCCCCGGTACCAGCACAGATACGCAGTATTTT.

The chain's CDR3 is CASERGSNQPQHF. CDR3 nucleotides: TGTGCCAGTGAAAGGGGAAGCAATCAGCCCCAGCATTTT. The rearrangement uses TRBV19 and TRBJ1-5; D is possibly TRBD1 (5 bases). The V end was cut by 8 bases, the J end by 1 base, with 9 bases between. CDR1 and CDR2 from the germline V gene are LNHDA and SQIVND (reference sequence). The CDR3 spans 13 residues.

The chain has TRBV27 and TRBJ2-7; a weak D match, TRBD2 (5 bases). Germline CDR1 and CDR2: MNHEY and SMNVEV (reference sequence). V was trimmed by 3 bases and J by 3 bases, leaving 12 bases between them. The CDR3 contains 14 residues. For the CDR3, the DNA is TGTGCCAGCAGTTTTGATCGGGGTAGCTACGAGCAGTACTTC. Its protein product is CASSFDRGSYEQYF.

This chain joins TRBV27 and TRBJ2-3; 10 bases fit TRBD2. This CDR3 has 17 residues. Trimming took 6 bases from V and 0 from J; bases not matched to a gene: 9. The germline gives CDR1 MNHEY, CDR2 SMNVEV (reference sequence). This CDR3 reads CASRLRTGLASTDTQYF. The CDR3, as DNA: TGTGCCAGCAGGCTGAGGACGGGACTAGCGAGCACAGATACGCAGTATTTT.

The chain joins TRBV7-8 to TRBJ2-5, with a possible D match to TRBD1 (6 bases). Germline assignment: CDR1 SGHVS and CDR2 FQNEAQ. The CDR3 loop spans 16 amino acids. V dropped 1 base and J dropped 5 bases, with 17 bases sitting between them. This CDR3 reads CASSLEESGQGETQYF. CDR3 sequence (DNA): TGTGCCAGCAGCTTAGAAGAGTCGGGCCAGGGGGAGACCCAGTACTTC. The full variable domain, with the rest looked up from reference TRBV7-8 and TRBJ2-5, is GAGVSQSPRYKVAKRGQDVALRCDPISGHVSLFWYQQALGQGPEFLTYFQNEAQLDKSGLPSDRFFAERPEGSVSTLKIQRTQQEDSAVYLCASSLEESGQGETQYFGPGTRLLVL.

This chain connects TRBV7-2 to TRBJ2-3; 10 bases map to TRBD2. Trimming cost V 5 bases and J 5 bases; bases outside gene matches: 4. The length of the CDR3 is 14 residues. The germline CDR1 and CDR2 sequences are SGHTA and FQGNSA. In DNA form, the CDR3 reads TGTGCCAGCAGCCAGCGGGGGGGGGAAGATACGCAGTATTTT. Protein sequence: CASSQRGGEDTQYF.

The chain joins TRBV11-3 to TRBJ2-2, with 9 bases identical to TRBD1. Unmatched junction bases numbered 12, after V lost 5 bases and J lost 5 bases. The CDR3 runs 17 residues. Germline CDR1 reads SGHNT; CDR2 reads YENEEA. Here the CDR3 DNA reads TGTGCCAGCAGCCCCGATTCTTGGGGGACAGGGACCGGGGAGCTGTTTTTT. This translates into CASSPDSWGTGTGELFF. Combining the CDR3 with reference TRBV11-3 and TRBJ2-2 gives the whole variable domain EAGVVQSPRYKIIEKKQPVAFWCNPISGHNTLYWYLQNLGQGPELLIRYENEEAVDDSQLPKDRFSAERLKGVDSTLKIQPAELGDSAVYLCASSPDSWGTGTGELFFGEGSRLTVL.

The rearrangement links TRBV11-2 to TRBJ2-5; 14 bases are a match to TRBD2. The ends lost 3 bases at V and 2 bases at J; junction bases unmatched: 8. The CDR3 covers 18 residues. Germline CDR1 is SGHAT and CDR2 is FQNNGV. The CDR3 reads CASSFRLAGGPGQETQYF. Here the CDR3 DNA reads TGTGCCAGCAGCTTCCGACTAGCGGGAGGGCCGGGGCAAGAGACCCAGTACTTC.

The chain joins TRBV3-1 (or the pseudogene TRBV3-2) to TRBJ1-1; the D gene is possibly TRBD1 (5 bases). The V gene's germline CDR1 is LGHDT and CDR2 YNNKEL (reference sequence). V was trimmed by 3 bases and J by 3 bases, leaving 14 bases between them. The CDR3 is 15 amino acids. The DNA for the CDR3 is TGTGCCAGCAGCCAGGGATCACGGGGGGACACTGAAGCTTTCTTT. Protein product: CASSQGSRGDTEAFF.

The chain links TRBV18 to TRBJ2-2, with a weak D call TRBD2 (6 bases). The length of the CDR3 is 17 residues. Trimming took 2 bases from V and 4 from J, leaving 17 bases between them. Germline V gives CDR1 KGHSH, CDR2 LQKENI. The CDR3 loop is CASSPYRPGVTTGELFF. In DNA form, the CDR3 reads TGTGCCAGCTCACCATATCGACCGGGAGTAACCACCGGGGAGCTGTTTTTT.

This clone was seen a few times. The chain is built from TRBV7-2 and TRBJ2-7; D call uncertain. CDR3 length: 15 amino acids. The V gene's germline CDR1 is SGHTA and CDR2 FQGNSA. Trimming cost V 1 base and J 3 bases, with 13 bases left between them. Here the CDR3 reads CASSLELASFYEQYF. CDR3 DNA: TGTGCCAGCAGCTTAGAACTTGCTAGTTTCTACGAGCAGTACTTC.

V and J are TRBV7-9 and TRBJ1-1; D is undetermined. Between the trimmed V and J ends, which lost 3 bases and 3 bases, there was a span of 5 bases. This CDR3 is built from 12 residues. From germline, CDR1 is SEHNR and CDR2 FQNEAQ (reference sequence). CDR3 region: CASSFRYTEAFF. CDR3 sequence (DNA): TGTGCCAGCAGCTTTCGTTACACTGAAGCTTTCTTT.

V usage is TRBV11-3 and J usage is TRBJ1-1; 7 nucleotides line up with TRBD1. The germline gives CDR1 SGHNT, CDR2 YENEEA. V lost 3 bases and J lost 5; bases outside the gene matches: 3. The CDR3 is 13 residues long. In DNA, the CDR3 is TGTGCCAGCAGCTTCAACAGGGGAACTGAAGCTTTCTTT. Translated: CASSFNRGTEAFF. Together with reference TRBV11-3 and TRBJ1-1, the CDR3 gives the full variable domain: EAGVVQSPRYKIIEKKQPVAFWCNPISGHNTLYWYLQNLGQGPELLIRYENEEAVDDSQLPKDRFSAERLKGVDSTLKIQPAELGDSAVYLCASSFNRGTEAFFGQGTRLTVV.

In its sample, this clone was seen a few times. This chain joins TRBV19 and TRBJ1-5; 7 bases align to TRBD1. The J segment lost 4 bases and the V segment lost 5 bases, leaving 11 bases of the junction unmatched. CDR1 and CDR2 (germline): LNHDA, SQIVND (reference sequence). The CDR3 has 16 amino acids. DNA of the CDR3: TGTGCCAGTAGTGAACTACAGGGGAGACGTAATCAGCCCCAGCATTTT. This codes for CASSELQGRRNQPQHF. The variable domain in full, with the rest retrieved from reference TRBV19 and TRBJ1-5, is DGGITQSPKYLFRKEGQNVTLSCEQNLNHDAMYWYRQDPGQGLRLIYYSQIVNDFQKGDIAEGYSVSREKKESFPLTVTSAQKNPTAFYLCASSELQGRRNQPQHFGDGTRLSIL.

The chain carries TRBV30 and TRBJ1-3; D gene unclear. Germline V gene lookup returns CDR1 GTSNPN and CDR2 SVGIG (reference sequence). The CDR3 length is 13 residues. The V end was cut by 2 bases, the J end by 3 bases, with 8 bases between. The CDR3 nucleotides read TGTGCCTGGAGTCCTGGAGTTGGAAACACCATATATTTT. As protein: CAWSPGVGNTIYF. The complete variable domain, with remaining parts taken from reference TRBV30 and TRBJ1-3, reads SQTIHQWPATLVQPVGSPLSLECTVEGTSNPNLYWYRQAAGRGLQLLFYSVGIGQISSEVPQNLSASRPQDRQFILSSKKLLLSDSGFYLCAWSPGVGNTIYFGEGSWLTVV.